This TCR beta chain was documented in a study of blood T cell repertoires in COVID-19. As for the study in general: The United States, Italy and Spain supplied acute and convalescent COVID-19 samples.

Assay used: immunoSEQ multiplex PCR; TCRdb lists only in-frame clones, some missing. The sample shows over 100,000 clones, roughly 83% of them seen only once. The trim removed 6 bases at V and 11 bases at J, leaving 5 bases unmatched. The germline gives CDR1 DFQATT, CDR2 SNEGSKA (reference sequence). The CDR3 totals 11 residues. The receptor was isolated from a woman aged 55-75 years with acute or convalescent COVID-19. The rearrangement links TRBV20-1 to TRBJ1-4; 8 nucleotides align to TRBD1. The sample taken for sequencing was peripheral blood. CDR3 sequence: CSAPDREKLFF. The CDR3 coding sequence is TGCAGTGCCCCGGACAGGGAGAAACTGTTTTTT.